The 32 T cell receptor beta chains below were found in one sample sequenced in a study of T cell repertoires in cytomegalovirus infection. Using its own MiXCR run on the reads, TCRdb lists one record per CDR3 protein. The table shows 900,000 to 950,000 distinct CDR3 sequences, with roughly 30% occurring only once. These receptors are not linked to any known antigen. The sample here was cultured CD8+ T cells from PBMCs, taken from culture after CMV antigen stimulation. Receptors originate from a human donor in good health (CMV status not recorded). Some clones in this sample may be carry-over from other donors' samples.

V gene TRBV5-4 combines with J gene TRBJ1-2, with 8 positions matching TRBD1. The germline V gene encodes CDR1 SGHNT and CDR2 YYREEE (reference sequence). This CDR3 spans 15 amino acids. The J segment lost 2 bases and the V segment lost 4 bases, leaving 7 bases of the junction unmatched. CDR3 protein: CASSVGTGGNYGYTF. The CDR3 DNA follows: TGTGCCAGCAGCGTGGGAACAGGGGGAAACTATGGCTACACCTTC.

In this sample, this clonotype turned up a few times. V gene TRBV12-3 or TRBV12-4 combines with J gene TRBJ1-2; D unresolved. This CDR3 comprises 13 residues. Trimming cost V 3 bases and J 5 bases, with 10 bases left between them. The CDR3 sequence is CASSLTILYGYTF. The CDR3 DNA sequence: TGTGCCAGCAGTTTGACCATATTATATGGCTACACCTTC.

This clonotype was detected ten times or more. This chain connects TRBV4-3 to TRBJ2-2; D unclear. Trimming left V 1 base short and J 0 bases short, with 9 bases between. CDR3 length: 16 residues. The germline gives CDR1 LGHNA, CDR2 YSLEER. CDR3 loop: CASSQVRQANTGELFF. In DNA, the CDR3 is TGCGCCAGCAGCCAAGTGCGGCAGGCGAACACCGGGGAGCTGTTTTTT.

Points on this clonotype: An end of the junction does not agree with germline; a read error may underlie this. The chain couples TRBV7-7 to TRBJ2-5, with a possible D match to TRBD1 (5 bases). The CDR3 runs 14 residues. Germline CDR1 reads SSHAT; CDR2 reads FNYEAQ (reference sequence). The CDR3, as DNA: TGTGCTAGCAGCTTAGAGTGGGGCGGAGAGACCCAGTACTTC. Amino acids: CASSLEWGGETQYF.

The rearrangement links TRBV6-5 to TRBJ1-1; D is possibly TRBD1 (6 bases). The CDR3 contains 15 residues. Trimming cost V 7 bases and J 4 bases, with 19 bases left between them. CDR1 is MNHEY and CDR2 is SVGAGI in the germline V gene. This CDR3 reads CASIPGGTGATEAFF. In DNA form, the CDR3 reads TGTGCCAGCATACCCGGTGGGACGGGGGCCACTGAAGCTTTCTTT.

In its sample, this clonotype was seen once. At one end, the junction sequence differs from germline, possibly due to a read error. This chain connects TRBV7-4 to TRBJ2-3, with D perhaps given as TRBD1 or TRBD2 (5 bases each). Germline V gives CDR1 SGHVT, CDR2 SQSDAQ. The CDR3 is made up of 17 amino acids. DNA for the CDR3: TGTGTCAGCAGCCTAGCTTATGGACCAGGGCCGACAGATACGCAGTATTTT. Translation: CVSSLAYGPGPTDTQYF. Supplemented by reference TRBV7-4 and TRBJ2-3, the full variable domain reads GAGVSQSPRYKVAKRGRDVALRCDSISGHVTLYWYRQTLGQGSEVLTYSQSDAQRDKSGRPSGRFSAERPERSVSTLKIQRTEQGDSAVYLCVSSLAYGPGPTDTQYFGPGTRLTVL.

This chain connects TRBV11-2 to TRBJ1-6; a possible D gene is TRBD1 (5 bases). Germline lookup yields CDR1 SGHAT and CDR2 FQNNGV. Trimming removed 5 bases from V and 6 bases from J, with 11 bases in between. CDR3 length: 14 residues. Here the CDR3 DNA reads TGTGCCAGCAGCGGCGGGACCACTAATTCACCCCTCCACTTT. It translates to CASSGGTTNSPLHF.

The chain uses TRBV6-1 and TRBJ1-4; the match to TRBD1 covers 8 bases. The CDR3 extends over 15 amino acids. With 5 bases clipped from V and 8 bases from J, the junction kept 10 bases outside the gene matches. Germline CDR1 MNHNS, CDR2 SASEGT. The CDR3, as DNA: TGTGCCAGCAGTTACCTTCAGGGGGCGCGGGAAAAACTGTTTTTT. Protein product: CASSYLQGAREKLFF.

This clonotype was detected ten times or more. The V and J genes are TRBV27 and TRBJ2-5, with a possible D match to TRBD1 (6 bases). V lost 5 bases and J lost 1, with 11 bases in between. The germline V gene has CDR1 MNHEY and CDR2 SMNVEV (reference sequence). The CDR3 spans 14 residues. This chain's CDR3 is CASSPRQVQETQYF. The CDR3 coding sequence is TGTGCCAGCAGTCCCCGACAGGTCCAAGAGACCCAGTACTTC.

This clonotype was observed a handful of times. The rearrangement joins TRBV28 to TRBJ2-2, with no clear D. The germline V gene encodes CDR1 MDHEN and CDR2 SYDVKM. The CDR3 runs 12 residues. V was cut by 3 bases and J by 7 bases, with 6 bases left in between. CDR3 bases: TGTGCCAGCAGTTTTGGCCTCGGGGAGCTGTTTTTT. Amino acids: CASSFGLGELFF.

This clonotype was observed at least ten times. The chain is built from TRBV6-1 and TRBJ2-5, with a tentative D call TRBD1 (5 bases). With 3 bases removed from V and 2 bases from J, the gap between germline ends came to 13 bases. The CDR3 totals 15 residues. Germline V gene sequence: CDR1 MNHNS, CDR2 SASEGT. The CDR3 DNA follows: TGTGCCAGCAGTGACTCCCACAAGGGGCAAGAGACCCAGTACTTC. Encoded protein: CASSDSHKGQETQYF.

The chain uses TRBV7-9 and TRBJ2-2; D ambiguous. The CDR3 length is 16 residues. Trimming stripped 2 bases from V and 4 bases from J, with 14 bases between. Germline CDR1 and CDR2: SEHNR and FQNEAQ (reference sequence). The CDR3 loop reads CASSLSWTSGTGELFF. Here the CDR3 DNA reads TGTGCCAGCAGCTTATCATGGACGTCGGGCACCGGGGAGCTGTTTTTT.

In its sample, this clonotype was seen a few times. The rearrangement links TRBV5-8 to TRBJ2-7; D gene ambiguous. V was shortened by 4 bases and J by 4 bases, with 6 bases between the two germline ends. Per the germline V gene, CDR1 is SGHTS and CDR2 is YDEGEE. The CDR3 contains 11 residues. This chain's CDR3 is CASSVIYEQYV. As DNA, the CDR3 is TGTGCCAGCAGCGTAATTTACGAGCAGTACGTC.

This clonotype was recorded a few times. The chain carries TRBV4-1 and TRBJ1-1; D unresolved. Trimming shortened V by 3 bases and J by 2 bases, and 10 bases separated the two germline ends. CDR1 is MGHRA and CDR2 is YSYEKL in the germline V gene. This CDR3 has 14 residues. In DNA form, the CDR3 reads TGCGCCAGCAGCCACTCCGGGAGTAACACTGAAGCTTTCTTT. It yields the protein CASSHSGSNTEAFF.

This clonotype was seen a few times. V gene TRBV12-3 or TRBV12-4 combines with J gene TRBJ1-4; no firm D call. CDR3 length: 13 residues. The V end lost 5 bases, the J end lost 8 bases, and 12 bases lay between the germline ends. CDR3 DNA: TGTGCCAGCAGTCCCCCGGCTTGGGAAAAACTGTTTTTT. Its protein is CASSPPAWEKLFF.

This chain joins TRBV2 and TRBJ2-5; the D gene is possibly TRBD2 (5 bases). Germline CDR1 SNHLY, CDR2 FYNNEI. Deletions cut 1 base from V and 10 bases from J, with 10 bases between. The CDR3 is 12 amino acids. Written as DNA, the CDR3 is TGTGCCAGCAGTGAAGGCCCCCGGGGCCAGTACTTC. It specifies CASSEGPRGQYF.

This clonotype turned up a few times. This chain joins TRBV2 and TRBJ2-5; 9 bases are a match to TRBD1. The ends lost 5 bases at V and 4 bases at J; junction bases unmatched: 5. This CDR3 comprises 14 residues. CDR1 SNHLY and CDR2 FYNNEI come from the germline V gene. Written as DNA, the CDR3 is TGTGCCAGCAGTACGGGACAGGGTTTAGAGACCCAGTACTTC. This codes for CASSTGQGLETQYF.

The rearrangement links TRBV6-1 to TRBJ1-3; D remains ambiguous. This CDR3 is 15 amino acids long. V shed 6 bases and J shed 0 bases, with 12 bases lying between them. In germline, CDR1 is MNHNS, CDR2 SASEGT. CDR3 protein: CASRQQLPSGNTIYF. CDR3 nucleotides: TGTGCCAGCAGACAACAGCTACCCTCTGGAAACACCATATATTTT.

The V call is TRBV7-6, the J call TRBJ1-1; D possibly corresponds to TRBD1 (5 bases). The CDR3 spans 18 residues. The V gene's germline CDR1 is SGHVS and CDR2 FNYEAQ. Trimming took 2 bases from V and 1 from J, leaving 20 bases between them. The CDR3 loop reads CASSLIGGGSGENTEAFF. The CDR3 DNA sequence: TGTGCCAGCAGCTTAATAGGTGGGGGATCCGGCGAGAACACTGAAGCTTTCTTT.

The rearrangement joins TRBV9 to TRBJ1-1; D uncertain. Trimming removed 0 bases at V and 0 bases at J, with 21 bases between. CDR3 length: 19 amino acids. The germline V gene encodes CDR1 SGDLS and CDR2 YYNGEE. CDR3 sequence: CASSVVDPQTGRLNTEAFF. The CDR3, as DNA: TGTGCCAGCAGCGTAGTCGACCCCCAGACTGGACGCTTGAACACTGAAGCTTTCTTT.

The chain uses TRBV7-9 and TRBJ2-4; a possible D gene is TRBD1 (5 bases). V was cut by 3 bases and J by 7 bases, with 16 bases left in between. Germline CDR1 reads SEHNR; CDR2 reads FQNEAQ (reference sequence). The CDR3 is made up of 15 amino acids. The CDR3 bases are TGTGCCAGCAGCTTCGCTACACTTCAGGGTAACATTCAGTACTTC. Amino acid sequence: CASSFATLQGNIQYF.

This sequence joins TRBV2 and TRBJ2-3; 13 bases are shared with TRBD2. The CDR3 is 15 residues long. V lost 7 bases to trimming and J lost 0 bases; unmatched junction nucleotides: 1. CDR1 is SNHLY and CDR2 is FYNNEI in the germline V gene. In DNA, the CDR3 is TGTGCCAGCACGGGACTAGCGGGGAGCACAGATACGCAGTATTTT. Translated, it gives CASTGLAGSTDTQYF.

The CDR3 protein is CSVGGRGNTIYF. The CDR3 region has the DNA TGCAGCGTTGGAGGCAGAGGAAACACCATATATTTT. V is TRBV29-1 and J is TRBJ1-3; D not resolved. Per germline, CDR1 SQVTM and CDR2 ANQGSEA. With 4 bases removed from V and 4 bases from J, the gap between germline ends came to 8 bases. This CDR3 has 12 amino acids.

This clonotype was observed a handful of times. The chain combines TRBV6-6 with TRBJ2-2, with TRBD1 matching over 8 bases. This CDR3 contains 15 residues. With 6 bases clipped from V and 4 bases from J, the junction kept 7 bases outside the gene matches. Germline V gene lookup returns CDR1 MNHNY and CDR2 SVGAGI (reference sequence). Here the CDR3 reads CASRGGQAITGELFF. CDR3 sequence (DNA): TGTGCCAGCAGGGGGGGACAGGCAATCACCGGGGAGCTGTTTTTT.

The chain carries TRBV6-5 and TRBJ2-3, with 7 bases aligning to TRBD2. After removal of 0 bases from V and 2 bases from J, the junction contained 2 bases not matched to a gene. The CDR3 has 15 residues. CDR1 and CDR2 (germline): MNHEY, SVGAGI. The CDR3 protein is CASSYSGGLTDTQYF. CDR3 coding DNA: TGTGCCAGCAGTTACTCGGGAGGGCTCACAGATACGCAGTATTTT.

The chain combines TRBV10-3 with TRBJ2-7; D remains ambiguous. Germline CDR1 ENHRY, CDR2 SYGVKD. Trimming stripped 4 bases from V and 7 bases from J, with 17 bases between. This CDR3 has 14 amino acids. The CDR3 nucleotides are TGTGCCATCAGTGTGGATAGCTTGACTGGAGAGCAGTACGTC. Translating gives CAISVDSLTGEQYV.

The rearrangement uses TRBV27 and TRBJ1-5; D is undetermined. This CDR3 spans 16 amino acids. From germline, CDR1 is MNHEY and CDR2 SMNVEV (reference sequence). V was pared by 8 bases and J by 4 bases, with 21 bases between. The CDR3 DNA reads TGTGCCAGCCCCACGAGGCTTTGGGGTTGGAATCAGCCCCAGCATTTT. Translation gives CASPTRLWGWNQPQHF.

The genes are TRBV10-3 and TRBJ2-3; either TRBD1 or TRBD2 may fit D (5 bases each). CDR1 ENHRY and CDR2 SYGVKD come from the germline V gene. CDR3 size: 19 residues. V shed 2 bases and J shed 1 base, with 22 bases lying between them. The CDR3 region has the DNA TGTGCCATCAGTGAGCCGACGTGGGACGTACCTTCCGGCACAGATACGCAGTATTTT. Its protein product is CAISEPTWDVPSGTDTQYF.

This clonotype was counted ten times or more. The chain recombines TRBV7-2 with TRBJ2-3; 12 nucleotides line up with TRBD2. J was trimmed by 4 bases and V by 2 bases; bases with no gene match: 1. The germline gives CDR1 SGHTA, CDR2 FQGNSA. The CDR3 totals 15 residues. CDR3 DNA: TGTGCCAGCAGCTTATCTAGCGGGGGGGCAGATACGCAGTATTTT. It specifies CASSLSSGGADTQYF.

The table lists this clonotype with a few counts. V is TRBV4-1 and J is TRBJ2-1; 8 bases match TRBD2. The CDR3 covers 16 residues. The V gene end was trimmed by 1 base and the J gene end by 6 bases; junction bases not matched to a gene: 8. In germline, CDR1 is MGHRA, CDR2 YSYEKL. CDR3 protein: CASSQALDGRVNEQFF. For the CDR3, the DNA is TGCGCCAGCAGCCAAGCACTGGACGGGAGGGTCAATGAGCAGTTCTTC.

This clonotype came up a few times. The chain couples TRBV7-9 to TRBJ2-3; TRBD2 might be the D (5 bases). With 2 bases removed from V and 4 bases from J, the gap between germline ends came to 7 bases. This CDR3 has 13 amino acids. Germline lookup yields CDR1 SEHNR and CDR2 FQNEAQ (reference sequence). As DNA, the CDR3 is TGTGCCAGCAGCTTACCTAGCCCAGATACGCAGTATTTT. Translating gives CASSLPSPDTQYF.

This clonotype was seen ten or more times. J is TRBJ2-1 and V is TRBV7-9; a possible D gene is TRBD1 (6 bases). Trimming cost V 7 bases and J 6 bases, with 28 bases left between them. The CDR3 runs 18 residues. CDR1 and CDR2 (germline): SEHNR, FQNEAQ (reference sequence). In DNA form, the CDR3 reads TGTGCCAGCATCATGACCTGGGGTACAGGGATCCTGGCCAATGAGCAGTTCTTC. It yields the protein CASIMTWGTGILANEQFF.